The entry that follows covers one T cell receptor (beta chain) sequence. Antigen specificity is unknown. Trimming left V 2 bases short and J 4 bases short, with 11 bases between. This CDR3 is 13 amino acids long. Germline loops: CDR1 GTSNPN, CDR2 SVGIG (reference sequence). The sample belongs to a study of OX40 agonist ivuxolimab in advanced cancers. Clones were read by immunoSEQ multiplex PCR, and TCRdb kept only the in-frame ones, dropping some. The table has more than 60,000 clones, over 75% seen once. Findings of the study overall: Clonal expansion in partial responders at 0.1-3.0 mg/kg ranked among the lowest.

This TCR was sampled from an adult with an advanced solid tumor such as melanoma, head and neck, liver or kidney cancer. The sequencing here drew on CD4+ or CD8+ T cells sorted from blood, taken in a trial of the OX40 agonist ivuxolimab. The genes are TRBV30 and TRBJ1-1; D is perhaps TRBD1 (5 bases). The CDR3 coding sequence is TGTGCCTGGAGTCCGCAGGGAGGCACTGAAGCTTTCTTT. Translation gives CAWSPQGGTEAFF.